Sequencing of this T cell receptor beta chain was carried out in a study of T cell responses to AZD1222 COVID-19 vaccine. Whole-study context: Second doses that came at about 4 or about 12 weeks were put together.

Only in-frame clones appear in the TCRdb table, and some are missing; sequencing was by immunoSEQ multiplex PCR. Of more than 35,000 clones in the sample, approximately 83% were seen once. This CDR3 has 16 amino acids. CDR1 is LGHDT and CDR2 is YNNKEL in the germline V gene (reference sequence). Germline trimming cut 2 bases from V and 4 bases from J; bases unmatched to any gene: 6. This clone was detected many times. Its antigen is currently unknown. General study results and limits: Nearly half of spike-specific TCRs reportedly target variant regions that are unmutated in the B.1.351 and B.1.1.7 variants. Only 5 or 6 individuals given AZD1222 were seropositive at baseline. The CD4 TCRs associated with vaccination extended across spike and predominated at 160-218 and 743-854.

The clonotype originates from an adult in good health. This sequence joins TRBV3-1 (or the pseudogene TRBV3-2) and TRBJ2-7; 12 bases agree with TRBD2. The material sequenced was peripheral blood, taken on day 0 of AZD1222 vaccination. The CDR3 DNA follows: TGTGCCAGCAGCCAATTTCTAGCGGGAGGGATTTACGAGCAGTACTTC. Translating it yields CASSQFLAGGIYEQYF.